Listed below are T cell receptor beta chains from one sample, sequenced in a study of T cells after yellow fever vaccination. TCRdb reanalysed the 5' RACE reads using MiXCR and keeps one entry per CDR3 protein. This table has a few hundred thousand distinct CDR3 sequences, 3.6% appearing once. The sequencing used PBMCs, collected on the day of the yellow fever booster vaccination. Receptors originate from a man between 18 and 35 years old who received the YFV17D yellow fever vaccine. CDR3s include the opening cysteine and the closing phenylalanine or tryptophan. The D gene is left open where the match is weak. A row's size may be missing; if present it is once, few, many or a size class.

>TRBJ2-5|TRBV13|few|NA
CASSLGQTMHF
TGTGCCAGCAGCTTAGGACAGACTATGCACTTC
>TRBJ2-2|TRBV6-6|few|NA
CASSGRQTNTGELFF
TGTGCCAGCAGTGGGCGGCAGACTAACACCGGGGAGCTGTTTTTT
>TRBJ2-4|TRBV14|few|TRBD2
CASSQGGSPKNIQYF
TGTGCCAGCAGCCAGGGGGGGTCGCCCAAAAACATTCAGTACTTC
>TRBJ2-7|TRBV10-3|many|NA
CAIRSQGDSYEQYF
TGTGCCATCCGCAGCCAAGGGGACTCCTACGAGCAGTACTTC
>TRBJ2-3|TRBV24-1|many|TRBD2
CATSDSTSGGGTDTQYF
TGTGCCACCAGTGATTCGACGAGCGGGGGAGGCACAGATACGCAGTATTTT
>TRBJ1-2|TRBV6-6|NA|TRBD1
CASSITTGGDGYTF
TGTGCCAGCAGTATAACCACAGGGGGTGATGGCTACACCTTC
>TRBJ2-1|TRBV5-1|many|NA
CASSPHIREQFF
TGCGCCAGCAGCCCCCATATAAGGGAGCAGTTCTTC
>TRBJ2-5|TRBV7-7|many|NA
CASSPPDPRETQYF
TGTGCCAGCAGCCCCCCGGACCCCCGGGAGACCCAGTACTTC
>TRBJ1-4|TRBV6-5|many|TRBD1
CASSRSGGKEKLFF
TGTGCCAGCAGTAGATCAGGGGGCAAGGAAAAACTGTTTTTT
>TRBJ2-2|TRBV20-1|few|NA
CSVQSNTGELFF
TGCAGTGTACAGTCGAACACCGGGGAGCTGTTTTTT
>TRBJ1-5|TRBV6-5|few|NA
CASRRTPGNQPQHF
TGTGCCAGCAGAAGGACGCCAGGCAATCAGCCCCAGCATTTT
>TRBJ2-1|TRBV20-1|many|NA
CSARLVSGPEQFF
TGCAGTGCTAGGTTGGTTTCAGGCCCTGAGCAGTTCTTC
>TRBJ2-1|TRBV29-1|few|NA
CSIAEYSDNEQFF
TGCAGCATTGCTGAGTACTCAGACAATGAGCAGTTCTTC
>TRBJ2-5|TRBV4-2|many|NA
CASSQPRGSETQYF
TGTGCCAGCAGCCAACCGCGCGGCTCAGAGACCCAGTACTTC
>TRBJ1-5|TRBV6-2/TRBV6-3|NA|NA
CASSYSQRNQPQHF
TGTGCCAGCAGTTACTCGCAACGAAATCAGCCCCAGCATTTT
>TRBJ2-1|TRBV7-3|many|NA
CASSTTDWGEQFF
TGTGCCAGCAGCACGACAGACTGGGGCGAGCAGTTCTTC
>TRBJ2-5|TRBV30|many|NA
CAWSVRGIGETQYF
TGTGCCTGGAGTGTACGGGGGATCGGAGAGACCCAGTACTTC
>TRBJ2-3|TRBV9|many|NA
CASSVGEVVLNTDTQYF
TGTGCCAGCAGCGTAGGCGAGGTGGTTTTGAACACAGATACGCAGTATTTT
>TRBJ2-5|TRBV29-1|NA|TRBD1
CSVEGDSPEETQYF
TGCAGCGTTGAAGGGGACAGCCCCGAAGAGACCCAGTACTTC
>TRBJ2-1|TRBV7-2|many|TRBD1
CASSLGQGANNEQFF
TGTGCCAGCAGCCTGGGACAGGGGGCTAACAATGAGCAGTTCTTC
>TRBJ1-4|TRBV5-1|many|NA
CASSLAGITLNEKLFF
TGCGCCAGCAGCTTGGCCGGGATTACTTTAAATGAAAAACTGTTTTTT
>TRBJ2-3|TRBV7-2|NA|NA
CASSLVSERTDTQYF
TGTGCCAGCAGCTTAGTCTCCGAGCGGACAGATACGCAGTATTTT
>TRBJ1-2|TRBV20-1|NA|NA
CSAIVRANAYGYTF
TGCAGTGCTATTGTCAGGGCTAACGCTTATGGCTACACCTTC
>TRBJ1-5|TRBV2|many|NA
CASSATELYSNQPQHF
TGTGCCAGCAGTGCGACAGAACTCTATAGCAATCAGCCCCAGCATTTT
>TRBJ2-3|TRBV7-3|many|TRBD2
CASSLGLADTQYF
TGTGCCAGCAGCTTAGGACTAGCGGATACGCAGTATTTT
>TRBJ2-5|TRBV7-9|NA|NA
CASSSSGGGAWETQYF
TGTGCCAGCAGCTCCTCGGGAGGGGGCGCATGGGAGACCCAGTACTTC
>TRBJ1-5|TRBV5-1|NA|TRBD1
CASRPGTGGGQPQHF
TGCGCCAGCAGACCCGGGACAGGGGGTGGTCAGCCCCAGCATTTT
>TRBJ2-2|TRBV30|NA|NA
CAWSVHRGWTGELFF
TGTGCCTGGAGTGTACATCGGGGGTGGACCGGGGAGCTGTTTTTT
>TRBJ2-5|TRBV29-1|many|NA
CSVEQAGETQYF
TGCAGCGTTGAGCAGGCTGGGGAGACCCAGTACTTC
>TRBJ2-7|TRBV11-2|NA|TRBD1
CASSLAHRGIYEQYF
TGTGCCAGCAGCTTAGCCCACAGGGGGATCTACGAGCAGTACTTC